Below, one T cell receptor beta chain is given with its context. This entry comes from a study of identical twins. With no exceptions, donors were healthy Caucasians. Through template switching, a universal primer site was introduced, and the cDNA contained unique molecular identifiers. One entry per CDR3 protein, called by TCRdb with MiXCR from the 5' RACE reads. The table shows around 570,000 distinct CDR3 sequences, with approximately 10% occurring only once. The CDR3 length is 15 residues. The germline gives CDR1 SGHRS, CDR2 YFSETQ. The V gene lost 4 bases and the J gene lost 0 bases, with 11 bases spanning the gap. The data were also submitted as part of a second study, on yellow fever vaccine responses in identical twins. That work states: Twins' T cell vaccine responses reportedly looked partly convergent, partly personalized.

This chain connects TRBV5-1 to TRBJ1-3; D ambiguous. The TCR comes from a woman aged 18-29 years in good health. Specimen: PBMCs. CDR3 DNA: TGCGCCAGCAGCGGCAGCCTTCACTCTGGAAACACCATATATTTT. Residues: CASSGSLHSGNTIYF.